This T cell receptor beta chain originates from a study of blood T cell repertoires in COVID-19. Overall study: Donors in the United States, Italy and Spain gave samples during acute or convalescent COVID-19. T cells, B-cell-depleted T cells, or PBMCs supplied cDNA or gDNA.

Per the authors' pipeline: Estimation of nucleated cell counts was performed using reference gene primer amplification. The method was immunoSEQ multiplex PCR; TCRdb's version includes in-frame clones alone and lacks a portion of them. V, J and clone size derive from that table, while D and trimming were established from the DNA sequence. The sample shows 130,000 or so clones, roughly four fifths of them seen only once. This CDR3 comprises 14 residues. Germline V gene data show CDR1 as MNHEY and CDR2 as SVGAGI. V shed 6 bases, J shed 4 bases, and the junction held 4 bases outside the gene matches. This TCR was sampled from a woman aged 60 to 75 with acute or convalescent COVID-19. This chain connects TRBV6-5 to TRBJ2-7; 12 nucleotides line up with TRBD1. Sequencing used peripheral blood. CDR3 sequence (DNA): TGTGCCAGCAGAAAGGGACAGGGGGCTTACGAGCAGTACGTC. Translated: CASRKGQGAYEQYV.